This T cell receptor beta chain was profiled in a study of blood T cell repertoires in COVID-19. Study in general: Sites in the United States, Italy and Spain provided acute and convalescent COVID-19 samples. T cells, B-cell-depleted T cells, or PBMCs supplied cDNA or gDNA.

Seattle enrolled patients during active infection and tracked them longitudinally. The authors' processing: Researchers report that nucleated cell counts were estimated from reference gene primer amplification. Assay: immunoSEQ multiplex PCR; the TCRdb copy retains only in-frame clones and omits some. The D gene and trimming were derived from the DNA, and the V and J assignments and clone size from that table. The table shows about 230,000 clones, with approximately 90% occurring only once. From germline, CDR1 is MGHRA and CDR2 YSYEKL. CDR3 length: 14 residues. Germline trimming cut 3 bases from V and 6 bases from J; bases unmatched to any gene: 3.

The clonotype originates from a man younger than 45 with COVID-19, enrolled during active disease. The chain employs TRBV4-1 and TRBJ2-7, with 12 bases lining up with TRBD2. Source material: peripheral blood. CDR3 protein: CASSQTSGSAEQYF. The DNA for the CDR3 is TGCGCCAGCAGCCAGACTAGCGGGAGTGCCGAGCAGTACTTC.